The 32 T cell receptor beta chains below all came from one sample that was sequenced in a study of T cells expressing NK-cell markers. TCRdb re-called the 5' RACE reads; every CDR3 protein appears as one record, without DNA. The sample data list 550,000 to 600,000 distinct CDR3 sequences. The sequenced sample consisted of blood T cells: a sorted CD56 or NKG2C T cell subset, CD4+ or CD8+ T cells, or bulk PBMC T cells (not recorded which). Every receptor here comes from a young man in good health.

The chain recombines TRBV9 with TRBJ2-3; the TCRdb D gene call, TRBD2, has no DNA to confirm it. This CDR3 contains 15 residues. CDR1 is SGDLS, CDR2 YYNGEE, per germline. The CDR3 loop reads CASSVLTGAVDTQYF.

This chain joins TRBV11-1 and TRBJ2-5; the D call from TCRdb, TRBD2, cannot be confirmed without DNA. Germline values: CDR1 SGHAT, CDR2 FQDESV (reference sequence). The CDR3 sequence is 15 residues long. The CDR3 sequence is CASSPGTPSLETQYF.

The chain is built from TRBV6-1 and TRBJ2-1; checking the TCRdb D call of TRBD2 is not possible without DNA. CDR1 and CDR2 (germline): MNHNS, SASEGT. This CDR3 has 14 amino acids. The CDR3 loop reads CASRPLGREDEQFF.

The chain links TRBV5-1 to TRBJ2-5. Germline lookup yields CDR1 SGHRS and CDR2 YFSETQ. The CDR3 extends over 13 amino acids. The CDR3 is CASSLAPQETQYF.

The chain uses TRBV29-1 and TRBJ2-1; TCRdb's D gene call, TRBD2, goes unchecked for lack of DNA. Germline V gene lookup returns CDR1 SQVTM and CDR2 ANQGSEA. The CDR3 runs to 14 residues. CDR3 sequence: CSFSGTTLYNEQFF.

V is TRBV7-8 and J is TRBJ2-3; the D call of TRBD2 rests on TCRdb alone, since no DNA is present to check it. Germline V CDR1 and CDR2: SGHVS, FQNEAQ. CDR3 size: 20 residues. CDR3 in amino acids: CASSSRLAGGLGRDTDTQYF.

The chain employs TRBV5-1 and TRBJ1-5; TCRdb picks TRBD1, but there is no DNA to check that call. The CDR3 contains 15 residues. Germline V gives CDR1 SGHRS, CDR2 YFSETQ. CDR3 sequence: CASSSGTGSNQPQHF.

The chain recombines TRBV7-3 with TRBJ1-1. This CDR3 region has 14 residues. The germline V gene encodes CDR1 SGHTA and CDR2 FQGTGA. CDR3 region: CASSFGLMNTEAFF.

CDR3 in amino acids: CSARGLAWEQFF. The chain links TRBV20-1 to TRBJ2-1; the TCRdb call, TRBD2, lacks DNA for checking. The germline V gene encodes CDR1 DFQATT and CDR2 SNEGSKA (reference sequence). CDR3 length: 12 amino acids.

The chain recombines TRBV4-3 with TRBJ1-1; the TCRdb call, TRBD1, lacks DNA for checking. Germline V gives CDR1 LGHNA, CDR2 YSLEER. CDR3 size: 17 residues. CDR3 region: CASSQGEGAKVNTEAFF.

The CDR3 spells CATSSGTPMGYNEQFF. J is TRBJ2-1 and V is TRBV24-1; TCRdb picks TRBD1, but there is no DNA to check that call. Germline CDR1 and CDR2: KGHDR and SFDVKD. The CDR3 has 16 residues.

This chain connects TRBV27 to TRBJ2-1. Germline V gene sequence: CDR1 MNHEY, CDR2 SMNVEV (reference sequence). CDR3 length equals 15 residues. The CDR3 reads CASSLADRTLRKQFF.

The rearrangement uses TRBV6-4 and TRBJ2-4; TCRdb gives TRBD2 as the D gene, but with no DNA this cannot be confirmed. Germline assignment: CDR1 MRHNA and CDR2 SNTAGT. CDR3 length equals 14 residues. The chain's CDR3 is CASSDSREGAIQYF.

The chain carries TRBV24-1 and TRBJ2-3; TCRdb returns TRBD2, unconfirmable since there is no DNA. This CDR3 spans 17 amino acids. Germline V CDR1 and CDR2: KGHDR, SFDVKD. CDR3: CATSDRGLAGHTDTQYF.

The chain uses TRBV4-1 and TRBJ1-5. The CDR3 has 15 amino acids. CDR1 is MGHRA and CDR2 is YSYEKL in the germline V gene. CDR3 sequence reads: CASSQDRGVGRPQHF.

The chain couples TRBV5-6 to TRBJ1-3. The germline gives CDR1 SGHDT, CDR2 YYEEEE. The CDR3 spans 14 residues. CDR3 sequence reads: CASSFSGPGNTIYF. Drawing the rest from reference TRBV5-6 and TRBJ1-3, the complete variable domain is DAGVTQSPTHLIKTRGQQVTLRCSPKSGHDTVSWYQQALGQGPQFIFQYYEEEERQRGNFPDRFSGHQFPNYSSELNVNALLLGDSALYLCASSFSGPGNTIYFGEGSWLTVV.

Here the CDR3 reads CASSYGTSNRETQYF. V gene TRBV7-9 combines with J gene TRBJ2-5; TCRdb reports TRBD2, a call that lacks DNA to check it against. Germline CDR1 SEHNR, CDR2 FQNEAQ (reference sequence). The CDR3 contains 15 residues.

The genes are TRBV11-3 and TRBJ2-2; the TCRdb call, TRBD2, lacks DNA for checking. In germline, CDR1 is SGHNT, CDR2 YENEEA. CDR3 length: 17 residues. The CDR3 sequence is CASSLDSGLANTGELFF.

The rearrangement uses TRBV9 and TRBJ1-3; TCRdb returns TRBD1, unconfirmable since there is no DNA. CDR3 size: 15 residues. The germline CDR1 and CDR2 sequences are SGDLS and YYNGEE. The CDR3 region is CASSVQGQAGNTIYF.

CDR3: CAISRDRGNYNEQFF. J is TRBJ2-1 and V is TRBV10-3; TCRdb's assignment of TRBD1 cannot be checked, as there is no DNA. The CDR3 runs to 15 residues. CDR1 and CDR2 from the germline V gene are ENHRY and SYGVKD.

This chain uses TRBV7-9 with TRBJ2-2; TCRdb picks TRBD1, but there is no DNA to check that call. CDR3 length equals 12 residues. The V gene's germline CDR1 is SEHNR and CDR2 FQNEAQ (reference sequence). CDR3 amino acids: CASTPGTGELFF.

The chain carries TRBV29-1 and TRBJ1-1; TCRdb selects TRBD1, and the lack of DNA leaves this call unchecked. The CDR3 spans 12 residues. Per germline, CDR1 SQVTM and CDR2 ANQGSEA. This CDR3 reads CSVPGINTEAFF.

This chain's CDR3 is CASSLSRGSIPSAEGTDTQYF. V usage is TRBV27 and J usage is TRBJ2-3; TCRdb's assignment of TRBD1 cannot be checked, as there is no DNA. This CDR3 is built from 21 residues. CDR1 MNHEY and CDR2 SMNVEV come from the germline V gene (reference sequence).

The chain employs TRBV5-1 and TRBJ1-2. The CDR3 runs to 14 residues. Germline CDR1 is SGHRS and CDR2 is YFSETQ. The CDR3 sequence: CASSLAEGGYGYTF.

The chain couples TRBV19 to TRBJ1-4; TCRdb picks TRBD1, but there is no DNA to check that call. Per the germline V gene, CDR1 is LNHDA and CDR2 is SQIVND (reference sequence). The CDR3 has 16 residues. The CDR3: CASQTLTGFGNEKLFF. The full variable domain, in which reference TRBV19 and TRBJ1-4 provide the parts outside the CDR3, is DGGITQSPKYLFRKEGQNVTLSCEQNLNHDAMYWYRQDPGQGLRLIYYSQIVNDFQKGDIAEGYSVSREKKESFPLTVTSAQKNPTAFYLCASQTLTGFGNEKLFFGSGTQLSVL.

The V and J genes are TRBV7-9 and TRBJ2-2; TCRdb proposes TRBD1, but this gene call is untestable without DNA. Germline V CDR1 and CDR2: SEHNR, FQNEAQ (reference sequence). CDR3 length: 17 residues. CDR3 sequence reads: CASSLGDTRTNTGELFF.

The genes are TRBV12-3 or TRBV12-4 and TRBJ2-3. This CDR3 has 14 amino acids. This chain's CDR3 is CASMTSASTDTQYF.

This sequence joins TRBV7-6 and TRBJ2-5. CDR1 is SGHVS and CDR2 is FNYEAQ in the germline V gene. The CDR3 extends over 15 amino acids. CDR3 region: CASSLAAASAETQYF.

The chain links TRBV4-3 to TRBJ2-7. Germline assignment: CDR1 LGHNA and CDR2 YSLEER. The CDR3 sequence is 15 residues long. The CDR3 sequence is CASSQGSLSGHEQYF.

This chain joins TRBV5-1 and TRBJ1-6; TCRdb's D gene call, TRBD1, goes unchecked for lack of DNA. The CDR3 covers 17 residues. CDR1 is SGHRS and CDR2 is YFSETQ in the germline V gene. CDR3 region: CASSLAAARANNSPLHF.

The rearrangement joins TRBV20-1 to TRBJ1-5; absent DNA, TCRdb's TRBD1 call cannot be checked. Germline CDR1 is DFQATT and CDR2 is SNEGSKA (reference sequence). This CDR3 region has 17 residues. The CDR3 is CASRQGSAPGSNQPQHF.

The rearrangement joins TRBV29-1 to TRBJ2-3; as DNA is missing, the TRBD1 call by TCRdb cannot be tested. The CDR3 is made up of 15 amino acids. Germline V gives CDR1 SQVTM, CDR2 ANQGSEA. The chain's CDR3 is CSVVRDRPSTDTQYF.